This TCR beta chain was documented in a study of beta chain features in type 1 diabetes. Every bit of the isolated RNA underwent reverse transcription, so sequencing read expressed TCRB transcripts. A few million reads were obtained on average from naive, central memory and regulatory T cell samples. The data were produced by immunoSEQ multiplex PCR, yet TCRdb's version contains in-frame clones alone and is incomplete. The table shows 350,000 to 450,000 clones, with around 15% occurring only once. V was pared by 1 base and J by 7 bases, with 8 bases of the junction left unmatched. CDR3 length: 16 amino acids. Looked up from germline, CDR1 is SGHTA and CDR2 is FQGNSA. The study's findings and limits: Among all four CD4+ subsets, Type 1 diabetes patients had TCRB CDR3s that were moderately but significantly shorter. The study left unresolved whether HLA type influences TCRB rearrangement.

As concerns this clone: What it binds is unknown.

V usage is TRBV7-2 and J usage is TRBJ2-1; 9 nucleotides line up with TRBD2. The source material was naive CD4+ T cells from blood. The clonotype comes from a woman aged 18-35 years in good health. CDR3 DNA sequence: TGTGCCAGCAGCTTAGTATTCGCGGGAGGGCCAAATGAGCAGTTCTTC. It encodes CASSLVFAGGPNEQFF. Using reference TRBV7-2 and TRBJ2-1 for the parts outside the CDR3, the full variable domain is GAGVSQSPSNKVTEKGKDVELRCDPISGHTALYWYRQSLGQGLEFLIYFQGNSAPDKSGLPSDRFSAERTGGSVSTLTIQRTQQEDSAVYLCASSLVFAGGPNEQFFGPGTRLTVL.